This T cell receptor (beta chain) is drawn from a study of OX40 agonist ivuxolimab in advanced cancers. Study-wide background: Partial responses were seen in three patients, one with hepatocellular carcinoma and two with cutaneous melanoma.

V lost 7 bases and J lost 5; bases outside the gene matches: 8. This CDR3 has 14 amino acids. CDR1 is MNHNS, CDR2 SASEGT, per germline. Libraries were prepared by immunoSEQ multiplex PCR; TCRdb keeps only in-frame clonotypes and omits some of them. Of 20,000 to 25,000 clones in the sample, 88% were seen once. This sequence joins TRBV6-1 and TRBJ2-7, with 10 bases lining up with TRBD1. This receptor was obtained from an adult with an advanced solid tumor such as melanoma, head and neck, liver or kidney cancer. The material was CD4+ or CD8+ T cells sorted from blood, obtained in a trial of the OX40 agonist ivuxolimab. CDR3 bases: TGTGCCAGCACGACCGGACAGGGGGAGGACGAGCAGTACTTC. This encodes CASTTGQGEDEQYF.